This record looks at one T cell receptor (beta chain) sequence and its context. Its antigen is not yet known. No much larger clone exists at a distance of one base, and base qualities are not known. The cohort comprised approximately 700 healthy bone marrow donors. Cohort members were all nominally healthy when sampled, although unrecorded immune exposures were likely present. The donor was CMV seropositive and was included in the group of almost 300 seropositive cohort members. Each donor provided a peripheral blood sample, and peripheral blood mononuclear cells were used for TCR beta sequencing. Genomic DNA extraction from the blood cell samples was performed with the Qiagen DNeasy Blood Extraction Kit. This specimen belongs to a study of cytomegalovirus exposure and HLA in healthy donors (dated by TCRdb to about 2017). In the study overall: In an earlier analysis of some 550 of the donors, approximately 260 Gb of sequence data and just under 120 million unique TCR beta sequences from roughly 180 million T cells were reported. About 300 gigabases of sequencing data and 70 million to 85 million unique TCR sequences were included in an early release covering around 650 HLA-typed donors. Among the roughly 390 genotyped donors, about 85% belonged to the genetic ancestry cluster associated with self-reported Caucasian donors. The study aimed to test whether cataloging public T cell receptors could reveal signatures of past pathogen exposure. Using immunosequencing, the study profiled T cell repertoires from some 670 subjects and related those repertoires to cytomegalovirus serostatus. Along with the approximately 700-subject first cohort, a separate validation cohort of some 130 different subjects was used. The study combined high-throughput TCR immunosequencing, statistical association of individual TCRs with disease status, and machine learning to predict cytomegalovirus infection status. A later analysis re-analyzed previously published TCR beta repertoires from 500 to 700 donors and added high-resolution HLA genotyping to study TCR occurrence patterns. In the later analysis, no new phenotypic data were used to find candidate immune exposures; instead, reliance was placed on TCR beta sequences and their occurrence across donors. An earlier analysis of some 600 of the donors applied high-throughput TCR beta sequencing to assess whether each TCR beta V gene segment acted as functional or pseudogenic. Donor age, sex, ethnicity and CMV serostatus were compiled together with the repertoire data. Genome-wide SNP genotypes for about 65% of the 666 donors were used in a later genetic analysis, which treated that subset as a discovery cohort. All discovery cohort repertoires had been generated using a single sequencing platform. Class I and class II HLA loci were covered by the typing at four-digit resolution. Typing coverage differed by locus: A, B, C, DRB1 and DQB1 were typed in about 620-630 donors, DQA1 in 522, DPA1 in around 610, and DPB1 in approximately 450. About 5 DR-DQ haplotypes were handled as single units for association and clustering, since linkage in the cohort was strong. Across approximately 400 genotyped donors of the cohort, an average of approximately 240,000 unique TCR beta nucleotide sequences per donor were sequenced, and roughly 20% of those sequences were non-productive. Study-wide conclusions, independent of this receptor: A further reported finding was that TCR beta sequences accurately predicted the HLA-A and HLA-B alleles for most subjects in the first cohort. In a later analysis, the rate of TCR association differed among HLA loci, with DRB1 alleles having the most associated TCRs and HLA-C alleles having the fewest. Several of the top co-occurrence clusters appeared to be linked to parvovirus B19, influenza, CMV and Epstein-Barr virus, according to a later analysis. Because HLA typing was missing for some donors at each locus, association tests included only the typed subset. Linkage disequilibrium might explain the correlated functional status among segregating V segments, but an unknown experimental factor could not be excluded. This cohort had only TCR beta chains sequenced, and the lack of alpha or paired-chain data limited which features could be detected. The study gave a list of under 200 TCR beta chains associated with cytomegalovirus. While some public TCRs were present in many individuals, most TCR sequences turned up only very rarely across donors. A cluster of highly shared sequence variants was judged likely to be a technical artifact of the sequencing pipeline. It was suggested by the authors that the approach could potentially be generalized to other disease states and immunological phenotypes. Some IMGT-functional V segments, including TRBV6-2 and TRBV6-3, could not be distinguished by the 87-base-pair reads and were therefore excluded. A later analysis found that most CMV-associated TCR beta chains appeared HLA-restricted, with HLA associations seemingly driven largely by CMV exposure. Broadly in line with IMGT annotations, most TCR beta V segments showed up in productive rearrangements about 87% or about 30% of the time in an earlier analysis of 450 to 750 of the donors. V-gene and J-gene trimming of TCR beta chains was associated with a missense DCLRE1C variant in a later genetic analysis, and the association was replicated in an independent cohort. At a false discovery rate of 0.05, a later analysis linked approximately 18,000 TCR beta sequences to specific HLA alleles. In vitro tests confirmed that a few of the cytomegalovirus-associated TCR beta chains recognize cytomegalovirus antigens. Strong co-occurrence of HLA alleles, especially DR and DQ, made assigning TCR associations to individual alleles difficult. Cytomegalovirus status was reported to be diagnosed by the classifier with high specificity and sensitivity in both the original and validation cohorts. The presence/absence analyses assumed that sequencing depth was roughly uniform across donors, and that assumption may not be true. The earlier analysis of 587 of the donors excluded around 17 rarely observed V segments, including chromosome 9 orphons, because counts were too low. Compared with equally common non-associated chains, HLA-associated TCR beta chains in a later analysis were more clonally expanded and had lower generation probabilities. A later genetic analysis reported fewer N-insertions in productive TCRs among donors in an Asian-associated ancestry cluster than the 666-donor mean. CMV serostatus was the only immune exposure information available for the cohort.

Receptor amplification or capture employed the immunoSEQ multiplex PCR assay. For the multiplex PCR, a mixture combining 60 forward primers for TCR Vbeta segments and 13 reverse primers for TCR Jbeta segments was used. A multiplex PCR assay on genomic DNA amplified the CDR3 region of rearranged TCR beta genes. Amplified TCR beta libraries were sequenced as 87-base-pair reads on the Illumina HiSeq System. Regarding the original processing steps: Across the roughly 700 repertoires, a later analysis counted tens of millions of unique TCR beta chains, some 11 million of which were shared by at least two donors. To remove PCR and sequencing errors, raw reads were error-corrected and collapsed into unique sequences using a nearest-neighbor algorithm that merged closely related sequences. Alignment of CDR3 sequences to IMGT reference sequences was used to assign V, D and J gene segments. For a sequence to be retained, a match of at least six nucleotides to both a V gene segment and a J gene segment was required. A rearrangement counted as productive if the CDR3 had no stop codons and remained in frame with V and J, and every other rearrangement counted as non-productive. CDR3 was defined by IMGT convention, running from the second conserved V-encoded cysteine to the conserved J-encoded phenylalanine. In an earlier analysis of roughly 580 of the donors, sequences lacking an unambiguous match to a single V gene segment were excluded. In an earlier analysis of almost 600 of the donors, a V segment was called functional when productive rearrangements were above 56.7%, and segregating when the standard deviation between donors exceeded 5%. A statistical classification framework was developed to diagnose cytomegalovirus status using the catalog of TCR beta chain sequences. A later analysis assigned V and J genes by comparing TCR nucleotide sequences with IMGT/GENE-DB human TR gene sequences. Using the TCRdist pipeline, a later analysis assigned CDR3 sequences along with most-parsimonious VDJ recombination scenarios. In a later analysis, every TCR beta chain was defined by the combination of its CDR3 amino acid sequence and its V-gene family, and reads without a unique V-gene family were dropped. In a later analysis, 500 to 650 highly shared, low-generation-probability nucleotide sequences were removed to address suspected cross-contamination and a sequencing artifact. In a later analysis, a clonal expansion index for each public chain was calculated from normalized within-repertoire ranks of inferred template counts. In a later analysis, generation probabilities were computed with a VDJ recombination model fitted to out-of-frame rearrangements, and the resulting probabilities were checked against IGoR. In a later analysis, TCR-TCR, TCR-HLA and TCR-CMV co-occurrence was scored with hypergeometric tests, and a repertoire-size bias correction was applied to TCR pairs. To estimate false discovery rates, a later analysis permuted the HLA or CMV assignments 20 times. In a later analysis, co-occurring TCRs were grouped using DBSCAN, with TCRdist sequence similarity added in when clustering inside HLA-allele-positive subsets. For co-occurrence clustering, repertoires with fewer than 30,000 or more than 120,000 public chains were excluded, along with five or six repertoires with anomalous nucleotide sharing. The immuneACCESS repertoire file appears here via TCRdb, limited to in-frame rearrangements. These files lack a portion of the clones; in checked studies, under half of the deficit traces to unresolved V genes, and the cause of the others is not known. That table gives V, J and clone size, and the DNA gave D and trimming. A total of 95,000 to 150,000 clones appear in this sample, roughly three fifths of them only once. The top ten clones comprise more than 6.5% of the sample.

Spanning cysteine to phenylalanine, the CDR3 consists of 17 amino acids. The only DNA kept is the CDR3, 51 bases in frame from the first base. This TCR came from a woman in her forties in good health and CMV-seropositive. The specimen was PBMCs. The chain is assembled from TRBV21-1 and TRBJ2-3; the D call TRBD2 from the table was never checked on the DNA. TRBV21-1 corresponds to a pseudogene. The CDR3 reads CASSKGRTSGSTDTQYF. Here is the DNA: TGTGCCAGCAGCAAAGGGCGGACTAGCGGGAGCACAGATACGCAGTATTTT.